The rows below give T cell receptor beta chains drawn from one sample of a study of CD8+CD57+ T cells in acquired aplastic anemia. Each CDR3 protein gets one entry after TCRdb re-called the reads with MiXCR. The table shows 250,000 to 350,000 distinct CDR3 sequences, with roughly half occurring only once. Sequencing was performed on sorted CD4+, CD8+, or CD8+CD57+ T cells (not recorded which) from PBMCs. The receptors come from a human donor with severe aplastic anemia or a healthy control (not recorded which). Both conserved end residues are part of each CDR3. D genes are given only for firm matches. Clone size is not always given. Where it is, it says once, few, many or a class for expanded clones.

j_call | clone_size | d_call | cdr3_length | v_call | cdr3_nt | cdr3_aa
TRBJ1-1 | many | . | 13 | TRBV30 | TGTGCCTGGAAAGGGGCAGCGAACACTGAAGCTTTCTTT | CAWKGAANTEAFF
TRBJ2-7 | . | . | 16 | TRBV14 | TGTGCCAGCAGCCAAGGGGCAGGGAACCCTTCCTACGAGCAGTACTTC | CASSQGAGNPSYEQYF
TRBJ1-3 | . | TRBD1 | 15 | TRBV11-2 | TGTGCCAGCAGCCCGGGGACAGGGGGCGGAAACACCATATATTTT | CASSPGTGGGNTIYF
TRBJ1-5 | . | TRBD1 | 16 | TRBV19 | TGTGCCAGTAGTAGATCACAGGGGGCCAGCAATCAGCCCCAGCATTTT | CASSRSQGASNQPQHF
TRBJ2-5 | . | TRBD1 | 16 | TRBV30 | TGTGCCTGGAGTGTATTCCGGGACAGAGGCCAAGAGACCCAGTACTTC | CAWSVFRDRGQETQYF
TRBJ1-4 | . | . | 16 | TRBV7-2 | TGTGCCAGCAGCACTAATTCAGCCGGGGGCAAAGAAAAACTGTTTTTT | CASSTNSAGGKEKLFF
TRBJ2-5 | . | . | 12 | TRBV7-2 | TGTGCCAGCAGCCTCAGAATCGAGACCCAGTACTTC | CASSLRIETQYF
TRBJ2-3 | large | TRBD2 | 19 | TRBV20-1 | TGCAGTGCTAGAGATCCCCCCGTTAGCGGGACGCGGGGCACAGATACGCAGTATTTT | CSARDPPVSGTRGTDTQYF
TRBJ1-2 | few | TRBD1 | 14 | TRBV24-1 | TGTGCCACCAGTGATAGGGACAGGGCACTTGGCTACACCTTC | CATSDRDRALGYTF
TRBJ2-7 | . | TRBD1 | 13 | TRBV19 | TGTGCCAGTAGTTCCTGGGACAGCTACGAGCAGTACTTC | CASSSWDSYEQYF
TRBJ2-5 | . | . | 14 | TRBV7-3 | TGTGCCAGCAGCTTAGGGGGGTACCAAGAGACCCAGTACTTC | CASSLGGYQETQYF
TRBJ2-7 | . | . | 15 | TRBV10-3 | TGTGCCATCAGTGGGGGAGTGAGGGGGTCCTACGAGCAGTACTTC | CAISGGVRGSYEQYF
TRBJ2-3 | . | . | 16 | TRBV25-1 | TGTGCCAGCAGTTACTTTCCCGGGGCTAGCACAGATACGCAGTATTTT | CASSYFPGASTDTQYF
TRBJ2-1 | . | TRBD1 | 11 | TRBV20-1 | TGCAGTGCCCCGGGACAGTACGAGCAGTTCTTC | CSAPGQYEQFF
TRBJ2-1 | . | TRBD2 | 16 | TRBV20-1 | TGCAGTGCCAGGGACTTTTCGCGGGGGAACTACAATGAGCAGTTCTTC | CSARDFSRGNYNEQFF
TRBJ2-1 | . | . | 13 | TRBV9 | TGTGCCAGCAGCCCACGTACTACGGCAGTGCAGTTCTTC | CASSPRTTAVQFF
TRBJ2-4 | . | . | 15 | TRBV5-1 | TGCGCCAGCAGCTTACTTCAAGGGAGCAAAAACATTCAGTACTTC | CASSLLQGSKNIQYF
TRBJ2-3 | . | . | 15 | TRBV29-1 | TGCAGCGTTGGGATGTGGGGAAGCGGCACAGATACGCAGTATTTT | CSVGMWGSGTDTQYF
TRBJ1-3 | many | . | 13 | TRBV7-2 | TGTGCCAGCAGCCCTGACAGGGGAAACACCATATATTTT | CASSPDRGNTIYF
TRBJ2-1 | many | . | 15 | TRBV6-2/TRBV6-3 | TGTGCCAGCAGTGGGGCAGGGGGGCCATACAATGAGCAGTTCTTC | CASSGAGGPYNEQFF
TRBJ2-1 | . | TRBD2 | 17 | TRBV10-2 | TGTGCCAGTAGTAGAGTGGGGACTAGCGGGAGTAAGGATGAGCAGTTCTTC | CASSRVGTSGSKDEQFF
TRBJ1-1 | many | . | 13 | TRBV30 | TGTGCCTGGAGTGCGAGTTTTAACACTGAAGCTTTCTTT | CAWSASFNTEAFF
TRBJ1-5 | . | TRBD1 | 14 | TRBV7-8 | TGTGCCAGCAGCTCAGACAGGGGACCGGACCCCCAGCATTTT | CASSSDRGPDPQHF
TRBJ2-3 | few | . | 11 | TRBV24-1 | TGTGCCACCAGGGAAGCAGATACGCAGTATTTT | CATREADTQYF
TRBJ1-1 | many | . | 15 | TRBV6-1 | TGTGCCAGCAGTGGTCAGGGGAAGGTGAACACTGAAGCTTTCTTT | CASSGQGKVNTEAFF
TRBJ1-4 | . | TRBD1 | 16 | TRBV25-1 | TGTGCCAGCAGTCCGGGGGGACAGCGTGATAATGAAAAACTGTTTTTT | CASSPGGQRDNEKLFF
TRBJ2-1 | . | TRBD2 | 16 | TRBV9 | TGTGCCAGCAGCGTGATAGCGGGAGGTACTTACAATGAGCAGTTCTTC | CASSVIAGGTYNEQFF
TRBJ2-1 | . | TRBD2 | 17 | TRBV15 | TGTGCCACCAGCAGACCTAGCGGTCCTAGCTCCTACAATGAGCAGTTCTTC | CATSRPSGPSSYNEQFF
TRBJ2-3 | many | . | 16 | TRBV7-8 | TGTGCCAGCAGCAACTATCGGGGGGCGAACACAGATACGCAGTATTTT | CASSNYRGANTDTQYF
TRBJ2-7 | . | . | 14 | TRBV7-2 | TGTGCCAGCAGCCCAGGGAGTGGGGACTACGAGCAGTACTTC | CASSPGSGDYEQYF
TRBJ2-7 | many | . | 16 | TRBV30 | TGTGCCTGGAGCGGCTTGACAGGTCGCTCGTACTACGAGCAGTACTTC | CAWSGLTGRSYYEQYF
TRBJ2-3 | . | . | 14 | TRBV20-1 | TGCAGTGCTGTGGGTAGCGCATCCACAGATACGCAGTATTTT | CSAVGSASTDTQYF
TRBJ1-1 | many | TRBD1 | 13 | TRBV6-4 | TGTGCCAGCAGTGCCGCGACAGGGATGGAAGCTTTCTTT | CASSAATGMEAFF
TRBJ2-5 | . | . | 14 | TRBV2 | TGTGCCAGCCTGAAAATGGGGAGCGGAGAGACCCAGTACTTC | CASLKMGSGETQYF
TRBJ1-2 | . | . | 13 | TRBV9 | TGTGCCAGCAGCGTAGGAGACAACTATGGCTACACCTTC | CASSVGDNYGYTF
TRBJ2-3 | many | TRBD1 | 12 | TRBV20-1 | TGCAGTGCTAGCGCAGGGGGAGATACGCAGTATTTT | CSASAGGDTQYF
TRBJ2-5 | . | . | 15 | TRBV28 | TGTGCCAGCAGCTACCCGGGACTCTTAAAAGAGACCCAGTACTTC | CASSYPGLLKETQYF
TRBJ2-6 | many | . | 17 | TRBV27 | TGTGCCAGCAGTTTAGGGCAGGGAGGTAATGGGGCCAACGTCCTGACTTTC | CASSLGQGGNGANVLTF
TRBJ1-4 | . | . | 15 | TRBV25-1 | TGTGCCAGCTCAAAGCTACGGGATACTAATGAAAAACTGTTTTTT | CASSKLRDTNEKLFF
TRBJ1-2 | . | TRBD1 | 13 | TRBV7-6 | TGTGCCAGCAGCTTAGGGACAGGGAAAGGCTACACCTTC | CASSLGTGKGYTF
TRBJ1-1 | . | . | 14 | TRBV5-5 | TGTGCCAGCAGCTTCGAGTGGAAGAACACTGAAGCTTTCTTT | CASSFEWKNTEAFF
TRBJ1-2 | . | . | 14 | TRBV18 | TGTGCCAGCTCACCAAATCGCCAGGACTATGGCTACACCTTC | CASSPNRQDYGYTF
TRBJ1-6 | many | . | 12 | TRBV3-1 | TGTGCCAGCAGCCGGAATAATTCACCCCTCCACTTT | CASSRNNSPLHF
TRBJ1-6 | . | TRBD1 | 15 | TRBV10-2 | TGCGCCAGCAGTTTTACCGGGACAGGGGGTTCACCCCTCCACTTT | CASSFTGTGGSPLHF
TRBJ2-5 | many | . | 15 | TRBV9 | TGTGCCAGCAGCGTAGTTCCAGAGCTGGTAGGGACCCAGTACTTC | CASSVVPELVGTQYF
TRBJ2-3 | . | . | 13 | TRBV7-6 | TGTGCCAGCAGGACATCAAACACAGATACGCAGTATTTT | CASRTSNTDTQYF
TRBJ2-1 | . | TRBD1 | 13 | TRBV5-4 | TGTGCCAGCAGCACCGGGACAGGCAATGAGCAGTTCTTC | CASSTGTGNEQFF
TRBJ2-5 | . | . | 16 | TRBV7-2 | TGTGCCAGCAGCCCCAACCCCGGGGGCACTGGGGAGACCCAGTACTTC | CASSPNPGGTGETQYF
TRBJ1-3 | . | . | 15 | TRBV20-1 | TGCAGTGCTAAACCGGGACTAAACTCCGGAAACACCATATATTTT | CSAKPGLNSGNTIYF
TRBJ2-7 | . | . | 14 | TRBV10-2 | TGCGCCAGCAGTGAGTCCTGGGGACCCTACGAGCAGTACTTC | CASSESWGPYEQYF
TRBJ2-7 | . | . | 14 | TRBV24-1 | TGTGCCACCAGGCAGGACGGGGCTAAGTACGAGCAGTACTTC | CATRQDGAKYEQYF
TRBJ1-2 | once | TRBD1 | 13 | TRBV19 | TGTGCCAGTAGCCTTACAGGGGGCGACGGCTACACCTTC | CASSLTGGDGYTF